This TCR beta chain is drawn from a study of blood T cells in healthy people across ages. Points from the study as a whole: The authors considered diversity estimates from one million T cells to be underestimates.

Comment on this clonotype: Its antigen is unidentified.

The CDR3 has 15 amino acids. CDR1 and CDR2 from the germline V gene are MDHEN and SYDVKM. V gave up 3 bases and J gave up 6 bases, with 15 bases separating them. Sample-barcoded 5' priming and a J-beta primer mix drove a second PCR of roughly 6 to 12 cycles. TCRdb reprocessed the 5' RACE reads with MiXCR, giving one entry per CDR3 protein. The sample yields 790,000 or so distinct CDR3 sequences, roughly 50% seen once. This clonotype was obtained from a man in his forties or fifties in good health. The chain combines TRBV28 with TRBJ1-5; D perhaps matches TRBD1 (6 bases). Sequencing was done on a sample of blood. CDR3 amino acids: CASSFSGGAGQPQHF. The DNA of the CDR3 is TGTGCCAGCAGTTTTTCGGGGGGCGCGGGTCAGCCCCAGCATTTT.